The 17 T cell receptor beta chains below come from one sample, sequenced in a study of identical twins. TCRdb re-called the 5' RACE reads through MiXCR, storing one row per CDR3 protein. This table has around 250,000 distinct CDR3 sequences, about 13% appearing once. These same data were also listed under a study on yellow fever vaccine responses in identical twins.

Sequenced input: memory (CD45RO+) T cells sorted from blood. The receptor source for this set is a young woman in good health.

In this sample, this clonotype turned up many times. The V and J genes are TRBV20-1 and TRBJ2-7, with 14 nucleotides matching TRBD2. The germline V gene encodes CDR1 DFQATT and CDR2 SNEGSKA (reference sequence). The CDR3 has 14 residues. V shed 8 bases and J 7 bases; nucleotides not matched to a gene: 10. Written as DNA, the CDR3 is TGCAGTCGACCAGGACTAGCGGGGGGACAAGAGCAGTACTTC. Translation gives CSRPGLAGGQEQYF.

This clonotype was recorded many times. This rearrangement joins TRBV11-2 to TRBJ2-3; TRBD2 matches 10 bases. The CDR3 has 15 residues. The ends lost 5 bases at V and 5 bases at J; junction bases unmatched: 7. CDR1 is SGHAT, CDR2 FQNNGV, per germline. This CDR3 reads CASSQAGGQIDTQYF. The CDR3 nucleotides are TGTGCCAGCAGCCAAGCGGGGGGGCAGATAGATACGCAGTATTTT.

This clonotype came up many times. J is TRBJ1-1 and V is TRBV6-1; the D is unclear. Germline V lookup: CDR1 MNHNS, CDR2 SASEGT. CDR3 length equals 14 residues. Between the trimmed V and J ends, which lost 5 bases and 1 base, there was a span of 11 bases. CDR3 loop: CASSLPGPNTEAFF. The CDR3 nucleotides are TGTGCCAGCAGTCTTCCGGGCCCGAACACTGAAGCTTTCTTT.

In its sample, this clonotype was seen a few times. V and J are TRBV7-9 and TRBJ2-5, with 7 bases fitting TRBD1. Germline assignment: CDR1 SEHNR and CDR2 FQNEAQ (reference sequence). Trimming cost V 5 bases and J 2 bases; bases outside gene matches: 8. The CDR3 totals 15 residues. CDR3 bases: TGTGCCAGCAGCGACAGGACAGGCTATCAAGAGACCCAGTACTTC. It translates to CASSDRTGYQETQYF.

This chain uses TRBV5-1 with TRBJ2-1, with TRBD2 as a possible D gene (6 bases). V gave up 6 bases and J gave up 0 bases, with 7 bases separating them. Looked up from germline, CDR1 is SGHRS and CDR2 is YFSETQ. CDR3 length: 13 amino acids. The CDR3 bases are TGCGCCAGCACTAGCGACTCCTACAATGAGCAGTTCTTC. Amino acids: CASTSDSYNEQFF. The variable domain in full, with the rest retrieved from reference TRBV5-1 and TRBJ2-1, is KAGVTQTPRYLIKTRGQQVTLSCSPISGHRSVSWYQQTPGQGLQFLFEYFSETQRNKGNFPGRFSGRQFSNSRSEMNVSTLELGDSALYLCASTSDSYNEQFFGPGTRLTVL.

This clonotype was found a few times. V and J are TRBV5-1 and TRBJ2-1; 7 nucleotides agree with TRBD2. Per germline, CDR1 SGHRS and CDR2 YFSETQ. V shed 3 bases, J shed 5 bases, and the junction held 2 bases outside the gene matches. The CDR3 loop spans 13 amino acids. CDR3 coding DNA: TGCGCCAGCAGCTGGGGGGGAAACAATGAGCAGTTCTTC. It yields the protein CASSWGGNNEQFF.

This clonotype was observed a few times. The rearrangement uses TRBV2 and TRBJ2-1; a weak D match, TRBD1 (6 bases). CDR3 length equals 14 residues. The V end lost 7 bases, the J end lost 4 bases, and 14 bases lay between the germline ends. From germline, CDR1 is SNHLY and CDR2 FYNNEI. This CDR3 is CASNGQQTYNEQFF. The DNA of the CDR3 is TGTGCCAGCAACGGACAGCAGACTTACAATGAGCAGTTCTTC.

This clonotype was counted between two and nine times. The rearrangement links TRBV6-2 or TRBV6-3 to TRBJ2-5; 10 nucleotides align to TRBD2. This CDR3 contains 15 residues. The germline V gene encodes CDR1 MNHEY and CDR2 SVGEGT. V was pared by 7 bases and J by 5 bases, with 10 bases of the junction left unmatched. As DNA, the CDR3 is TGTGCCAGCAACGACCTAGCGGGAGCCCGGGAGACCCAGTACTTC. This translates into CASNDLAGARETQYF.

The CDR3 loop reads CASSQKYNTEAFF. Here the CDR3 DNA reads TGTGCCAGCAGCCAAAAGTACAACACTGAAGCTTTCTTT. The chain employs TRBV7-2 and TRBJ1-1, with unresolved D. V was shortened by 5 bases and J by 2 bases, with 9 bases between the two germline ends. Germline loops: CDR1 SGHTA, CDR2 FQGNSA. The CDR3 spans 13 residues.

The chain couples TRBV5-1 to TRBJ2-5, with D possibly TRBD1 on 5 matching bases. The CDR3 extends over 16 amino acids. The V end lost 0 bases, the J end lost 5 bases, and 17 bases lay between the germline ends. Germline V lookup: CDR1 SGHRS, CDR2 YFSETQ. Written as DNA, the CDR3 is TGCGCCAGCAGCTTGGAGGGGAACTCAGGGCCCGAGACCCAGTACTTC. Encoded protein: CASSLEGNSGPETQYF.

This clonotype was seen repeatedly, ten times or more. This chain links TRBV7-2 with TRBJ1-2; TRBD1 might be the D (5 bases). The V gene lost 3 bases and the J gene lost 4 bases, with 12 bases spanning the gap. Looked up from germline, CDR1 is SGHTA and CDR2 is FQGNSA. The length of the CDR3 is 14 residues. The CDR3 spells CASSFGTESYGYTF. CDR3 coding DNA: TGTGCCAGCAGCTTCGGGACCGAAAGCTATGGCTACACCTTC.

This clonotype was seen more than once but under ten times. The chain has TRBV11-2 and TRBJ1-5, with D maybe TRBD1 (5 bases). CDR3 length: 14 amino acids. The V gene's germline CDR1 is SGHAT and CDR2 FQNNGV. V was pared by 5 bases and J by 0 bases, with 8 bases between. CDR3 residues: CASSQGGSNQPQHF. In DNA form, the CDR3 reads TGTGCCAGCAGCCAGGGCGGTAGCAATCAGCCCCAGCATTTT.

As concerns this clonotype: A clone one base away is much larger, so this may be a read error. This chain links TRBV20-1 with TRBJ2-1; D is unresolved. Germline CDR1 reads DFQATT; CDR2 reads SNEGSKA (reference sequence). The CDR3 extends over 11 amino acids. In DNA, the CDR3 is TGCGGTGCTCTAGGTACGAATGAGCAGTTCTTC. Protein product: CGALGTNEQFF.

The chain couples TRBV4-3 to TRBJ2-2; D not resolved. V gave up 0 bases and J gave up 12 bases, with 11 bases separating them. Germline V lookup: CDR1 LGHNA, CDR2 YSLEER. This CDR3 region has 13 residues. The CDR3, as DNA: TGCGCCAGCAGCCAAGAACGAGCCGATCAGCTGTTTTTT. Its translation: CASSQERADQLFF.

The J gene is TRBJ2-3, the V gene TRBV7-6, with TRBD2 matching over 8 bases. Per germline, CDR1 SGHVS and CDR2 FNYEAQ. V was pared by 2 bases and J by 8 bases, with 6 bases of the junction left unmatched. The CDR3 contains 14 residues. In DNA form, the CDR3 reads TGTGCCAGCAGCTTACCCGGACTAGCACCTACGCAGTATTTT. It encodes CASSLPGLAPTQYF.

In this sample, this clonotype turned up many times. The rearrangement joins TRBV5-1 to TRBJ1-2; tentatively, D is TRBD1 (6 bases). CDR1 and CDR2 (germline): SGHRS, YFSETQ. V was pared by 0 bases and J by 7 bases, with 10 bases between. This CDR3 region has 13 residues. CDR3 sequence: CASSLVSDSGYTF. The CDR3 region has the DNA TGCGCCAGCAGCTTGGTTTCGGACAGTGGCTACACCTTC.

V is TRBV19 and J is TRBJ1-5; weak D call: TRBD1 (5 bases). Germline V gene sequence: CDR1 LNHDA, CDR2 SQIVND (reference sequence). This CDR3 is 14 amino acids long. V was pared by 3 bases and J by 1 base, with 7 bases between. CDR3 nucleotide sequence: TGTGCCAGTAGTATCAGACAGAGCAATCAGCCCCAGCATTTT. Translating it yields CASSIRQSNQPQHF.